The sequence of this TCR beta chain was determined in a study of shared clonotypes between healthy human individuals (dated by TCRdb to 2020 to 2021). Study-wide context: The cohort included a few men and a couple of women between 18 and 49 years of age. To estimate repertoire size and how much clonotype sharing occurs between individuals, the study deeply sequenced the blood TCR repertoires of several healthy adults. Between about 0.85 and 9.5 billion PBMCs per donor were obtained by leukapheresis. For each donor, CD4 naive and CD4 memory were each run on three plates, CD8 naive on two plates, and CD8 memory on one plate. Libraries were prepared and TCR repertoires were sequenced by different laboratories using diverse techniques, in order to increase sequencing depth and limit assay-specific biases.

V sheds 6 bases and J sheds 1 base, leaving 10 bases between their ends. The CDR3 spans 14 residues, from the cysteine through the phenylalanine. Of the read, only the CDR3 DNA is kept; its 42 bases are in frame from base 1. For CDR1 and CDR2, the germline V gene lists MDHEN and SYDVKM. For the CD8 naive samples, CD45RO-negative cells were positively selected for CCR7, yielding a CD45RA+CCR7+ population from which TemRA cells were excluded. Donors were healthy HIV-negative adults with no recently reported acute infections or vaccinations. Only Caucasian adults living in Nashville, Tennessee, USA were represented among the donors. After blood collection by leukapheresis, PBMCs were isolated using Ficoll-Histopaque density gradient centrifugation and then cryopreserved in the vapor phase of liquid nitrogen. Purity and quantity of every magnetically sorted T cell population were checked by analytical flow cytometry. From each sorted fraction, genomic DNA was isolated and quantified by UV absorbance on a Nanodrop 2000c.

Comment on this clone: What antigen it recognizes has not been identified. The sample holds no much larger clone one base away, and base qualities are not on file. The sample contains more than one DNA sequence encoding this CDR3.

Paper-wide results and their limitations: Estimated clonotype richness was generally larger for naive than for memory subsets. Rarefaction of sorted-subset datasets indicated incomplete sequencing despite the large sequencing depth. Sampling was limited to blood, and TCR repertoires in tissue likely differ from TCR repertoires in blood. When several donors were compared, the shared fraction of clonotypes was around 5% for naive CD4, 3.5% to 4% for naive CD8, about 2.5% for memory CD4, and 0.3% to 0.5% for memory CD8. Based on pairwise subsampling, the degree of clonotype sharing among donors was expected to be affected by sequencing depth. Compared with non-shared clonotypes, the clonotypes found in all four sorted-subset donors had higher generation probabilities. Because the study included a small number of donors, the genetic and exposure-history diversity represented was limited.

Using the deep immunoSEQ assay, TCR CDR3 regions were amplified from genomic DNA by multiplex PCR. For each cell subset, the extracted genomic DNA was distributed evenly across all wells of several immunoSEQ 96-well plates, and each plate served as one replicate. For sorted subsets, about 0.2 ug genomic DNA, equal to about 30,000 T cell genomes, was loaded into each replicate PCR. Purified libraries were measured with a Qubit 3.0 fluorometer, size-checked on a Bioanalyzer 2100, and measured again with the KAPA Library Quantification kit. Every immunoSEQ 96-well plate was sequenced on a separate single-read 150-cycle Illumina NextSeq 550 flow cell. The study's own analysis went as follows. Because only junctional sequences without quality scores were contained in the immunoSEQ output, filtering matching that applied to full-length reads could not be performed. To assign V/J genes and CDR3, sequences were annotated using PyIR, a Python wrapper for IgBLAST v1.9, with IMGT germline references. Reads were removed for weak V/J assignments (E-value above 1e-6), missing CDR3, stop codons, out-of-frame junctions, or ambiguous translated residues. V3J clonotypes were defined by identical inferred V gene, J gene, and CDR3 amino acid sequence. Percentage overlap between repertoires was calculated by dividing the number of shared unique clonotypes by the size of the smaller repertoire. Three approaches were used to assess repertoire richness: RTK rarefaction, the Chao1 estimator, and Recon v2.1 estimates of unobserved clonotypes. Generation probabilities were computed with OLGA for all TCRbeta clonotypes obtained by the gDNA method from a few donors. The immuneACCESS repertoire file appears here via TCRdb, limited to in-frame rearrangements. These files lack a portion of the clones; in checked studies, under half of the deficit traces to unresolved V genes, and the cause of the others is not known. V and J calls and clone size are those listed in that table; D and trimming were worked out from the DNA. A total of roughly 590,000 clones appear in this sample, roughly 95% of them only once. The ten largest clones take up 0.09% to 0.13% of the sample.

Input material: naive CD8+ T cells sorted from blood. The cell subset or site label corresponds to: CD45RA+CCR7+. This TCR derives from a woman aged 25 to 39 in good health. The V and J segments used are TRBV28 and TRBJ1-5; a tentative D call is TRBD1 (6 bases match). The CDR3: CASSPTGSNQPQHF. The sequence in DNA is TGTGCCAGCAGCCCCACAGGGAGCAATCAGCCCCAGCATTTT.